The clone carrying this T cell receptor (beta chain) was found many times. Its antigen is as yet unknown. These data come from a study of early T cells in non-severe SARS-CoV-2 infection. Study at large: It was bulk RNA from unsorted whole blood that was sequenced, and the chains were unpaired.

Study-wide findings and caveats: There was a bias toward anti-spike CD8 responses in VDJdb matching, which missed private and CD4 specificities.

Attachment of unique molecular identifiers to individual cDNA molecules was performed. TCRdb independently ran MiXCR on the 5' RACE reads; one entry per CDR3 protein. The table shows 50,000 to 55,000 distinct CDR3 sequences, with more than 9% occurring only once. The receptor was derived from an adult who was a healthcare worker with PCR-confirmed SARS-CoV-2 infection or an uninfected control (not recorded which). Sequencing input: whole blood.

The CDR3 nucleotides read TGTGCCAGCAGTCGGGGGAACCGCTACAATGAGCAGTTCTTC. This encodes CASSRGNRYNEQFF. This chain joins TRBV25-1 and TRBJ2-1, with D possibly TRBD2 on 6 matching bases. Germline V CDR1 and CDR2: MGHDK, SYGVNS. V gave up 5 bases and J gave up 3 bases, with 11 bases separating them. The CDR3 sequence is 14 residues long.